The clone carrying this T cell receptor (beta chain) was counted many times. What it binds is not known. It was through 5'RACE template switching that TCR cDNA was made, with a universal primer site and UMIs added. Using its own MiXCR run on the 5' RACE reads, TCRdb lists one record per CDR3 protein. The repertoire holds hundreds of thousands of distinct CDR3 sequences, with roughly 20% as singletons. The data derive from a study of T cells after yellow fever vaccination. Notes on the study in general: Compared with primary, the secondary response was weaker and peaked at day 5, not 15. From the bulk population, abundant clonotypes could contaminate and appear within FACS-sorted repertoires. A large majority of primary-vaccination clones showed up again after the booster (96% CD4, 88% CD8).

The source material was PBMCs, sampled before the yellow fever booster vaccination. This receptor was identified in a man younger than 30 who received the YFV17D yellow fever vaccine.

CDR3: CASSQEVWDEQFF. As DNA, the CDR3 is TGTGCCAGCAGCCAAGAGGTCTGGGATGAGCAGTTCTTC. The rearrangement uses TRBV4-2 and TRBJ2-1; D gene unclear. CDR1 is LGHNA, CDR2 YNFKEQ, per germline. The length of the CDR3 is 13 residues. V gave up 0 bases and J gave up 8 bases, with 8 bases separating them.